A selection of T cell receptor beta chains follows, all from one sample in a study of CD8+CD57+ T cells in acquired aplastic anemia. TCRdb re-analysed the reads in MiXCR, keeping a single row per CDR3 protein. The table shows 110,000 or so distinct CDR3 sequences, with 55% to 60% occurring only once. The sample taken for sequencing was sorted CD4+, CD8+, or CD8+CD57+ T cells (not recorded which) from PBMCs. The receptors stem from a human donor with aplastic anemia. The CDR3 runs from the conserved cysteine through the conserved F or W. The D gene is left open where the match is weak.

>TRBJ2-3|TRBV7-2|-
CASSLAMADTQYF
>TRBJ2-7|TRBV25-1|-
CASSDGGGEQYF
>TRBJ2-3|TRBV7-2|-
CASSVKQRDTQYF
>TRBJ1-1|TRBV25-1|-
CASSEYSRFEAFF
>TRBJ2-3|TRBV11-1|TRBD2
CASSYPGLAGGTTQYF
>TRBJ2-2|TRBV9|TRBD2
CASSVREGNTGELFF
>TRBJ2-4|TRBV4-1|-
CASSPTLGQHLAKNIQYF
>TRBJ2-5|TRBV7-2|TRBD2
CASSLYRAGAQETQYF
>TRBJ1-1|TRBV7-2|-
CASSLIWENTEAFF
>TRBJ2-7|TRBV9|TRBD2
CASSVTWRGAPNEQYF
>TRBJ1-2|TRBV7-9|TRBD1
CASRGQGEHGYTF
>TRBJ2-7|TRBV6-5|TRBD2
CASSFGTSGGAEQYF
>TRBJ2-7|TRBV2|-
CASRSQGPHEQYF
>TRBJ2-7|TRBV20-1|-
CSARDFGPGGYEQYF
>TRBJ1-2|TRBV15|-
CATGRALDTQTPGYTF
>TRBJ1-1|TRBV15|TRBD1
CATGSTRTGDANTEAFF
>TRBJ2-3|TRBV24-1|-
CATSDGGGWLGFPSADTQYF
>TRBJ1-6|TRBV19|TRBD1
CASWDRGYNSPLHF